This entry describes one TCR beta chain. Library construction for TCR beta used iRepertoire HTBI primers and Arm-PCR of CDR3 regions. MiXCR, applied by TCRdb to the multiplex PCR reads, yields one record per CDR3 protein. The sample shows 420,000 or so distinct CDR3 sequences, about 16% of them seen only once. The time point is: newly diagnosed GD, antithyroid drugs for less than 3 months. Extracted PBMC RNA gave rise to the TCR library. The record originates from a study of regulatory T cells in long-lasting Graves disease. The length of the CDR3 is 15 residues. The V and J ends lost 7 bases and 3 bases respectively, with 15 bases between them. The germline V gene has CDR1 MDHEN and CDR2 SYDVKM. The data were also submitted as part of a second study, on T cells in Graves' hyperthyroidism and ophthalmopathy. That study reports: Patients aged 18 to 65 with hyperthyroidism were newly diagnosed, with duration under 2 months. Onset of ophthalmopathy came a median approximately 6.9 months after the model predicted it.

V usage is TRBV28 and J usage is TRBJ2-2, with a possible D match to TRBD1 (5 bases). This TCR was recovered from a woman under 30 with Graves disease. The sample in question was peripheral blood mononuclear cells (PBMCs), obtained at new diagnosis, from a patient treated with antithyroid drugs. Here the CDR3 reads CASTQSQGYTGELFF. CDR3 DNA: TGTGCCAGCACCCAAAGTCAGGGTTACACCGGGGAGCTGTTTTTT.